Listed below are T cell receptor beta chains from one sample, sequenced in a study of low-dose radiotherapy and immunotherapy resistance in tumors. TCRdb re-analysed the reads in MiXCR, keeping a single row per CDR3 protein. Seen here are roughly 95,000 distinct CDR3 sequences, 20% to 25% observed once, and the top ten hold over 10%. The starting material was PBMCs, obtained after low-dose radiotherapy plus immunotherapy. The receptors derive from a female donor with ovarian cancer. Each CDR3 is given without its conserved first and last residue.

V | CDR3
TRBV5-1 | ASSSQGNTGELF
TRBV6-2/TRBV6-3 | ASREPGLAENYEQY
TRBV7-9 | ASSQAAATNTGELF
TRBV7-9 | ASSPRGQDTQY
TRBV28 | ASSFGRSTDTQY
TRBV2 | ASVQLARGGEQF
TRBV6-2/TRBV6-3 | ASKGTGVNEQF
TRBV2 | ASRLQGATYEQY
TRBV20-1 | SANQGQGPTDTQY
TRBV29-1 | SVWTGGKYEQY
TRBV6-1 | ASTQGGAGQRYEQY
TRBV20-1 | SARQPSGDIQY
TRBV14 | ASSPLPGFVGPNTGELF
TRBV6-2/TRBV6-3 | ASSVPLAGEYNEQF
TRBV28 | ASTPRRDSTQY
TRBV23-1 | ASRGHSEAF
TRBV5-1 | ASSDSSGANVLT
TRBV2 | ASISGAGGPWDEQF
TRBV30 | AWSGGQGALNEQF
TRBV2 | ASSDGDRFLNEQF
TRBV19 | ASRMAGTPDGYT
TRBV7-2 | ASSSTGDWRDTEAF
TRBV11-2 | ASSLPWAAAF
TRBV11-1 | ASSLNSQDKMRETQY
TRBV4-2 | ASSQNSARGHYGYT